These 9 T cell receptor beta chains were all obtained from the same sample, sequenced in a study of tissue T cells after allogeneic stem cell transplantation. The assay was immunoSEQ multiplex PCR, and TCRdb's table has in-frame clones only and misses some. In the table there are roughly 9,000 clones, about 69% of which are singletons. The source material was tissue from the stomach, sampled at autopsy. The receptors originated from a male donor older than 55 with lung cancer.

This chain joins TRBV6-5 and TRBJ2-7; maybe TRBD2 (6 bases). Trimming removed 4 bases from V and 2 bases from J, with 12 bases in between. The CDR3 runs 14 residues. The germline V gene has CDR1 MNHEY and CDR2 SVGAGI. Here the CDR3 DNA reads TGTGCCAGCAGTTCCCCTGGCGGGGCCTACGAGCAGTACTTC. Amino acid sequence: CASSSPGGAYEQYF.

This clone has just a few counts. The CDR3 is CAWSVQVLGNTIYF. The CDR3 DNA reads as TGTGCCTGGAGTGTACAAGTCCTGGGAAACACCATATATTTT. The chain couples TRBV30 to TRBJ1-3; no firm D call. This CDR3 is built from 14 residues. Germline values: CDR1 GTSNPN, CDR2 SVGIG (reference sequence). The germline V and J ends were trimmed by 0 bases and 4 bases, with 10 bases remaining between them.

The chain employs TRBV3-1 (or the pseudogene TRBV3-2) and TRBJ1-4, with a tentative D call TRBD1 (6 bases). Deletions cut 4 bases from V and 0 bases from J, with 9 bases between. Germline-derived CDR1 and CDR2 are LGHDT and YNNKEL (reference sequence). The CDR3 has 15 amino acids. The DNA of the CDR3 is TGTGCCAGCAGCCTTGGACAGTCAACTAATGAAAAACTGTTTTTT. This codes for CASSLGQSTNEKLFF.

By its share, this clone is medium-sized. V gene TRBV2 combines with J gene TRBJ1-5, with 7 positions matching TRBD1. Unmatched junction bases numbered 6, after V lost 6 bases and J lost 7 bases. The CDR3 runs to 13 residues. The V gene's germline CDR1 is SNHLY and CDR2 FYNNEI. DNA for the CDR3: TGTGCCAGCAGCCACAGGGGAATGCAGCCCCAGCATTTT. As protein: CASSHRGMQPQHF.

Regarding this clone: One end of the junction is discordant with germline, which a read error may explain. The CDR3 protein is CASGLAPRDEQFF. The CDR3 DNA follows: TGTGCTAGTGGCTTGGCGCCCCGGGATGAGCAGTTCTTC. The gene calls are TRBV12-5 and TRBJ2-1; no firm D call. Germline V gene lookup returns CDR1 LGHNT and CDR2 FRNRAP. The CDR3 is 13 amino acids. Filled out from reference TRBV12-5 and TRBJ2-1, the complete variable domain reads DARVTQTPRHKVTEMGQEVTMRCQPILGHNTVFWYRQTMMQGLELLAYFRNRAPLDDSGMPKDRFSAEMPDATLATLKIQPSEPRDSAVYFCASGLAPRDEQFFGPGTRLTVL.

This sequence joins TRBV7-2 and TRBJ2-7, with TRBD2 as a possible D gene (6 bases). This CDR3 comprises 16 residues. From germline, CDR1 is SGHTA and CDR2 FQGNSA. V lost 5 bases, J lost 4 bases, and 21 bases lay in between. The chain's CDR3 is CASSPSASLTDYEQYF. The CDR3 DNA reads TGTGCCAGCAGCCCTAGCGCTAGCCTTACGGATTACGAGCAGTACTTC.

This clone is categorized as medium-sized. The V gene is TRBV7-2, the J gene TRBJ2-7; 10 bases match TRBD1. Germline V lookup: CDR1 SGHTA, CDR2 FQGNSA. This CDR3 comprises 15 residues. V shed 5 bases and J 0 bases; nucleotides not matched to a gene: 4. This CDR3 is CASSKGQGSSYEQYF. CDR3 in DNA: TGTGCCAGCAGCAAGGGACAGGGGAGCTCCTACGAGCAGTACTTC.

This chain links TRBV6-2 or TRBV6-3 with TRBJ1-6; D may be TRBD1 (5 bases). Germline CDR1 and CDR2: MNHEY and SVGEGT. The CDR3 has 14 amino acids. V lost 6 bases and J lost 8, with 14 bases in between. CDR3 nucleotides: TGTGCCAGCAGCCGAGGGACGGGGTATTCACCCCTCCACTTT. This translates into CASSRGTGYSPLHF.

The V and J genes are TRBV6-5 and TRBJ2-7; possibly TRBD1 for D (5 bases). Looked up from germline, CDR1 is MNHEY and CDR2 is SVGAGI. CDR3 length: 14 residues. The V gene lost 8 bases and the J gene lost 5 bases, with 19 bases spanning the gap. CDR3 amino acids: CASYRGALRHEQYF. The CDR3 nucleotides are TGTGCCAGCTATCGTGGGGCTCTTCGCCACGAGCAGTACTTC.